The 5 T cell receptor beta chains presented below share a single source sample, sequenced in a study of blood T cell repertoires in COVID-19. TCRdb's table, derived via immunoSEQ multiplex PCR, lists solely in-frame clones and lacks some. The profile shows around 350,000 clones, around 86% of them singletons. Sequencing input: peripheral blood. All receptors derive from a human donor in a cohort sampled during active COVID-19.

V is TRBV3-1 (or the pseudogene TRBV3-2) and J is TRBJ1-1; D ambiguous. The germline V and J ends were trimmed by 4 bases and 0 bases, with 12 bases remaining between them. Looked up from germline, CDR1 is LGHDT and CDR2 is YNNKEL (reference sequence). The CDR3 has 15 residues. DNA for the CDR3: TGTGCCAGCAGCCGGGCAGGCAGAATGAACACTGAAGCTTTCTTT. This sequence encodes CASSRAGRMNTEAFF.

This chain connects TRBV5-4 to TRBJ1-3; TRBD1 might be the D (6 bases). Trimming pared 7 bases from V and 1 base from J, leaving 21 bases between. The CDR3 is 17 amino acids. Per germline, CDR1 SGHNT and CDR2 YYREEE (reference sequence). CDR3: CASPLAGDSPSGNTIYF. The CDR3 DNA reads as TGTGCCAGCCCCCTCGCAGGGGATTCCCCGTCTGGAAACACCATATATTTT.

The genes are TRBV11-2 and TRBJ2-7; 7 bases agree with TRBD2. The CDR3 is 15 amino acids. Germline lookup yields CDR1 SGHAT and CDR2 FQNNGV. V was clipped by 5 bases and J by 7 bases; unmatched bases: 14. This chain's CDR3 is CASSIHGLGELEQYF. The DNA of the CDR3 is TGTGCCAGCAGCATCCACGGACTAGGGGAGTTGGAGCAGTACTTC.

Turning to this clone: One end of the junction is discordant with germline, which a read error may explain. This sequence joins TRBV5-4 and TRBJ2-7, with 8 nucleotides matching TRBD2. The CDR3 is 15 residues long. Germline CDR1 and CDR2: SGHNT and YYREEE (reference sequence). The CDR3 DNA reads TGTGCCAGCAGCGCCCGAACTAGCGGCGTACCCTTCCAGGACTTC. It codes for CASSARTSGVPFQDF.

The chain carries TRBV6-5 and TRBJ2-7, with TRBD2 as a possible D gene (5 bases). The length of the CDR3 is 16 residues. The V and J ends lost 4 bases and 2 bases respectively, with 18 bases between them. Germline assignment: CDR1 MNHEY and CDR2 SVGAGI. CDR3 protein: CASSSPGRTFTYEQYF. The CDR3 nucleotides read TGTGCCAGCAGTTCTCCTGGAAGGACTTTTACCTACGAGCAGTACTTC.